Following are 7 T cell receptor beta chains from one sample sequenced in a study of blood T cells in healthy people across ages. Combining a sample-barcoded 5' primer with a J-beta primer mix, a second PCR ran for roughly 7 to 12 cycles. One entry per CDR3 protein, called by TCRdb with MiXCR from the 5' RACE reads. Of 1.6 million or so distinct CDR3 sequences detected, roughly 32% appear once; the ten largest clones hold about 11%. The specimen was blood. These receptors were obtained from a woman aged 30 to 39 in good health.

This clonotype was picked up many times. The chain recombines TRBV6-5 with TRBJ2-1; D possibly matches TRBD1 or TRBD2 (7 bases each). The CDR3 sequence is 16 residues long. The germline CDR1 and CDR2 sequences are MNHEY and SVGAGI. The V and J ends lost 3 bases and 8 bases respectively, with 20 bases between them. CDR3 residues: CASSYSRQGGYDEQFF. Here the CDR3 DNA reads TGTGCCAGCAGTTATTCTCGACAGGGAGGGTACGATGAGCAGTTCTTC.

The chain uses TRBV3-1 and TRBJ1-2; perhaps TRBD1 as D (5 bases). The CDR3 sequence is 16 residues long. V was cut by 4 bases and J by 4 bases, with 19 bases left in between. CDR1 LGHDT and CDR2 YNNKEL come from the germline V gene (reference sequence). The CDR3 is CASSPPGGASLYGYTF. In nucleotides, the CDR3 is TGTGCCAGCAGCCCCCCGGGAGGGGCTAGCCTCTATGGCTACACCTTC.

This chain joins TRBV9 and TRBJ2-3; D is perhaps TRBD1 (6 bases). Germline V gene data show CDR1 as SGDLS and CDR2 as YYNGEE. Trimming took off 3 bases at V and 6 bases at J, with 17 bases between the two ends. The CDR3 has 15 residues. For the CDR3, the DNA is TGTGCCAGCAGCGCACGGGGCAGGGGATTCGATACGCAGTATTTT. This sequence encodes CASSARGRGFDTQYF.

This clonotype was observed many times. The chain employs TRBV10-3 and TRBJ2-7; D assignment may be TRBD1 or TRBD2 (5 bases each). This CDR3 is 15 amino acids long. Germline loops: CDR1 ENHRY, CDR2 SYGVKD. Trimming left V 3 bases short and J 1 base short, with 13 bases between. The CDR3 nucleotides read TGTGCCATCAGTGACGGGACGGAACTATCCTACGAGCAGTACTTC. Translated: CAISDGTELSYEQYF.

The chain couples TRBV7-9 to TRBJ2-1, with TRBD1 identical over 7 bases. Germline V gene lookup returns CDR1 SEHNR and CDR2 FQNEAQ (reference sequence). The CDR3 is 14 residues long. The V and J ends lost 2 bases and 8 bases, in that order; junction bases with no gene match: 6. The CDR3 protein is CASSLWDSSHEQFF. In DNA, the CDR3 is TGTGCCAGCAGCTTATGGGACAGCTCGCATGAGCAGTTCTTC.

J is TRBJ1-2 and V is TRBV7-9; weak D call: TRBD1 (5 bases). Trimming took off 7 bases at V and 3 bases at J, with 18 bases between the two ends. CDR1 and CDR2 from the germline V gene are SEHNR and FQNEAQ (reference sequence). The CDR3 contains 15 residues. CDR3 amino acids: CASTLGGFTHYGYTF. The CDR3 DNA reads TGTGCCAGCACCCTTGGGGGATTCACCCACTATGGCTACACCTTC.

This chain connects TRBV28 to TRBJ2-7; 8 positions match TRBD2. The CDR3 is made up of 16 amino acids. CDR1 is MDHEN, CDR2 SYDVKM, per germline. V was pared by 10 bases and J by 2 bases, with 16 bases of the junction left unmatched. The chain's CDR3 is CATCISSGGWTYEQYF. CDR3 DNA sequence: TGTGCCACATGCATATCCAGCGGGGGTTGGACCTACGAGCAGTACTTC. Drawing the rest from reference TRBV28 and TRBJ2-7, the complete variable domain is DVKVTQSSRYLVKRTGEKVFLECVQDMDHENMFWYRQDPGLGLRLIYFSYDVKMKEKGDIPEGYSVSREKKERFSLILESASTNQTSMYLCATCISSGGWTYEQYFGPGTRLTVT.